This T cell receptor beta chain is from a study of blood T cells in healthy people across ages. This clonotype was counted between two and nine times. What it binds is not known. A J-beta primer mix and a sample-barcoded 5' primer were used in a second PCR of about 7 to 12 cycles. Each CDR3 protein is one row after TCRdb ran MiXCR on the 5' RACE reads. The sample lists around 1,000,000 distinct CDR3 sequences, around 27% seen once, with around 0.7% in the top ten. Germline CDR1 and CDR2: KGHDR and SFDVKD. CDR3 size: 15 residues. V was pared by 4 bases and J by 2 bases, with 13 bases between. Study outcomes and limitations: The recorded TCR beta diversity per million T cells decreased in a roughly linear manner with age. Naive and antigen-experienced cells were not separated, limiting conclusive comparison.

These data also featured in a second study, about T cells of mothers and their children. This second study says: The study obtained over 8 million TCR beta CDR3 reads per mother and a few million per child.

The sequencing input was blood. The sequence came from a girl aged 2 to 9 in good health. The chain recombines TRBV24-1 with TRBJ2-5; maybe TRBD2 (6 bases). CDR3 DNA: TGTGCCACCAGTGACCCAGTGGGGGGTCAAGAGACCCAGTACTTC. This encodes CATSDPVGGQETQYF.